This entry concerns a single TCR beta chain. The data were obtained in a study of blood T cell repertoires in COVID-19. Study-wide context: Researchers got acute and convalescent COVID-19 samples from the United States, Italy and Spain. In each case, the material was cDNA or gDNA derived from T cells, B-cell-depleted T cells, or PBMCs.

Germline lookup yields CDR1 MNHEY and CDR2 SMNVEV (reference sequence). Deletions cut 5 bases from V and 3 bases from J, with 17 bases between. This CDR3 contains 15 residues. Authors' methods: Scientists estimated how many nucleated cells there were by amplifying reference gene primers. Using immunoSEQ multiplex PCR, the repertoire was profiled, and TCRdb retains in-frame clones only, with some absent. V and J calls and clone size are those listed in that table; D and trimming were worked out from the DNA. The sample gives about 23,000 clones, more than 80% of which show up once; roughly 12% is in the top ten.

The TCR originated in an elderly woman with active or convalescent COVID-19. Sample: peripheral blood. The chain has TRBV27 and TRBJ2-7; no reliable D call. CDR3 in DNA: TGTGCCAGCAGTCTAAAACAGACCGAAAGCTACGAGCAGTACTTC. The encoded protein is CASSLKQTESYEQYF.